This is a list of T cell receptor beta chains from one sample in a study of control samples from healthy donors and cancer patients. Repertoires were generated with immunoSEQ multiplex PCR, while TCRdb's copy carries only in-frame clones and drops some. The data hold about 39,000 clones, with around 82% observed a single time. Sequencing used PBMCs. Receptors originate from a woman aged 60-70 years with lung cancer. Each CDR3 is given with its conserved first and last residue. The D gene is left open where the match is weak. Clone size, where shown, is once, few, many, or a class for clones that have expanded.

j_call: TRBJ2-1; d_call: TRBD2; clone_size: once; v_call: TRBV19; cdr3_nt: TGTGCCAGTAGAGCGGGAGGGTCACGGGAGCAGTTCTTC; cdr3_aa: CASRAGGSREQFF
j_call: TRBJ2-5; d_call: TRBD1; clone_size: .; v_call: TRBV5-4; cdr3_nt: TGTGCCAGCAGTTCCGGGACAGAAGAGACCCAGTACTTC; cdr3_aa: CASSSGTEETQYF
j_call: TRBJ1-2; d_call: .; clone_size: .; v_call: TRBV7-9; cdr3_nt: TGTGCCAGCAGCCCGAGGGGGGCCTATGGCTACACCTTC; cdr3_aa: CASSPRGAYGYTF
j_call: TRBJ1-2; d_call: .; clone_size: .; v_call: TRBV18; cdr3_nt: TGTGCCAGCTCACCGTCCCGGGGCAGAACCTATGGCTACACCTTC; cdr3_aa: CASSPSRGRTYGYTF
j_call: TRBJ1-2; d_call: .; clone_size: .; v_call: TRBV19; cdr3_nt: TGTGCCAGTAGGGAACCGGGACGGTCTAACTATGGCTACACCTTC; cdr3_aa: CASREPGRSNYGYTF
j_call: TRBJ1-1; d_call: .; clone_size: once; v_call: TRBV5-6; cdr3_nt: TGTGCCAGCAGCTTGGACCTGGGGGCTCGTACTGAAGCTTTCTTT; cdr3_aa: CASSLDLGARTEAFF
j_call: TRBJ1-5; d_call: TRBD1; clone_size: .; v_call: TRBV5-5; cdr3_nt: TGTGCCAGCAGCACGGGACAGGGGGCCGACAATCAGCCCCAGCATTTT; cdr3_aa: CASSTGQGADNQPQHF
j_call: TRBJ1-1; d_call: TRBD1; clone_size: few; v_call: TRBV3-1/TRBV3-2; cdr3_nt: TGTGCCAGCAGCCCATTGACAGGGGGCGGTGGAACTGAAGCTTTCTTT; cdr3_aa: CASSPLTGGGGTEAFF
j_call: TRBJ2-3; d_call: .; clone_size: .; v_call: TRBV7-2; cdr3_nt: TGTGCCAGCAGCACCTCCCCCGGGGAGCAGTATTTT; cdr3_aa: CASSTSPGEQYF
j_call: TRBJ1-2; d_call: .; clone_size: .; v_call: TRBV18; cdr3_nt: TGTGCCAGCTCACCCGCTTCGGACACCCGAGCTAACTATGGCTACACCTTC; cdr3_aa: CASSPASDTRANYGYTF
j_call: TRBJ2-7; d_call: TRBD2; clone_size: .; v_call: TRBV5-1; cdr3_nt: TGCGCCAGCAGCTTCGGGGACTACAAGTACGAGCAGTACTTC; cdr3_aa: CASSFGDYKYEQYF
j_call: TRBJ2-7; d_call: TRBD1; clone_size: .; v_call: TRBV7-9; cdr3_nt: TGTGCCAGCAGCTCGCCGGGACAGAGTACCTACGAGCAGTACTTC; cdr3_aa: CASSSPGQSTYEQYF
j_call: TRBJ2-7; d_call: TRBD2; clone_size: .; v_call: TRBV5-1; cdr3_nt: TGCGCCAGCAGCTGGTATAGCGGGGGGGCCTACGAGCAGTACTTC; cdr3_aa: CASSWYSGGAYEQYF
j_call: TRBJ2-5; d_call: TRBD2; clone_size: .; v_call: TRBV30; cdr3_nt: TGTGCCTGGGTTCCGGGACTAGCGGGAGGGCCATCAGAGACCCAGTACTTC; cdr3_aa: CAWVPGLAGGPSETQYF
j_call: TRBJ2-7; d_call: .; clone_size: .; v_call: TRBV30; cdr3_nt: TGTGCCTGGGGTGCCGGTGGGGCGTGGGAGCAGTACTTC; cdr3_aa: CAWGAGGAWEQYF
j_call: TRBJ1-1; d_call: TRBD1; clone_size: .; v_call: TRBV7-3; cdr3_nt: TGTGCCAGCAGCGGACAGGAAAACACTGAAGCTTTCTTT; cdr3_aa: CASSGQENTEAFF
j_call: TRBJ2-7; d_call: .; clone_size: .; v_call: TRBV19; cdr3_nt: TGTGCCAGTAGTAACTCGGGGGAGCAGTACTTC; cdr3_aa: CASSNSGEQYF
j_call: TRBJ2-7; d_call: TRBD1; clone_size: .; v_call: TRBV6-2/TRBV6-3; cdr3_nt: TGTGCCAGCAGTTACTCCCCCAGGGGGCAGGGGGACGAGCAGTACTTC; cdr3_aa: CASSYSPRGQGDEQYF
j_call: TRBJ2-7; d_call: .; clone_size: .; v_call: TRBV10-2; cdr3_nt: TGCGCCAGCAGTGGAGACGCTAGCAATCGACCCGAGCAGTACTTC; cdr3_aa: CASSGDASNRPEQYF
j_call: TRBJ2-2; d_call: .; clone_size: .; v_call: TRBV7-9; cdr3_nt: TGTGCCAGCAGCTCCCACAGGACCGGGGAGCTGTTTTTT; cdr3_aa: CASSSHRTGELFF
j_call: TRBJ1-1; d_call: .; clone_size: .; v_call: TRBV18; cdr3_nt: TGTGCCAGCTCACCTTCCGAGGACACTGAAGCTTTCTTT; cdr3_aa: CASSPSEDTEAFF